This TCR beta chain came from a study of long-term antiretroviral therapy in people with HIV. Regarding the study as a whole: Clonal expansions arising prior to ART prevailed in the repertoire at every time point. Blood dating 2004 to 2017 may reflect older ART regimens.

They ran version v3.0 of the immunoSEQ assay at survey level. Sequencing aimed to cover about 40,000-50,000 T-cell genomes per sample. The assay was immunoSEQ multiplex PCR, and TCRdb's table has in-frame clones only and misses some. The sample shows some 40,000 clones, roughly 80% of them seen only once. As regards this clone: Its specificity is not known.

Each HIV participant was treated in the United States. The sample was unsorted PBMCs, taken 1.5 years after starting antiretroviral therapy. This receptor was taken from a man aged 18-30 years with HIV.

The CDR3 sequence: CASSELVGHGYTF. DNA of the CDR3: TGTGCCAGCAGTGAACTAGTAGGGCATGGCTACACCTTC. V is TRBV2 and J is TRBJ1-2, with unresolved D. Germline V gene sequence: CDR1 SNHLY, CDR2 FYNNEI. Trimming removed 2 bases at V and 6 bases at J, with 10 bases between. This CDR3 is built from 13 residues.